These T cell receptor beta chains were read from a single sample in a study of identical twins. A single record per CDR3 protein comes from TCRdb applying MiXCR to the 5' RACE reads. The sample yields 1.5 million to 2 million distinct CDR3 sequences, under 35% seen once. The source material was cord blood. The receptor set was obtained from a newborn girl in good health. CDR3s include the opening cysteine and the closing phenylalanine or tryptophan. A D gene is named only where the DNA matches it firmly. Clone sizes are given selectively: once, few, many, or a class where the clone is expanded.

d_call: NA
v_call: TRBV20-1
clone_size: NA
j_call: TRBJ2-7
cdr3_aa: CSARRQEAYEQYF
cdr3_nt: TGCAGTGCTAGAAGGCAGGAGGCCTACGAGCAGTACTTC

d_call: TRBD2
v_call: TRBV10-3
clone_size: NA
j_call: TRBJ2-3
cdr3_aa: CAISGYRDGRAQDTQYF
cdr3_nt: TGTGCCATCAGTGGGTACCGGGACGGGAGGGCCCAAGATACGCAGTATTTT

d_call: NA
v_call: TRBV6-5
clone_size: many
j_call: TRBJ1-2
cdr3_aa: CASSYAGTHYGYTF
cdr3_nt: TGTGCCAGCAGTTACGCCGGGACTCATTATGGCTACACCTTC

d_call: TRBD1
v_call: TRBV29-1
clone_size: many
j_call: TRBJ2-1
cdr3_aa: CSVIPTGGRTYNEQFF
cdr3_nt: TGCAGCGTTATTCCCACAGGGGGGCGCACCTACAATGAGCAGTTCTTC

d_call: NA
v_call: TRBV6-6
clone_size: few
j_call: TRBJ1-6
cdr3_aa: CASTPRGSHNSPLHF
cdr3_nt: TGTGCCAGCACACCGAGGGGGTCCCATAATTCACCCCTCCACTTT

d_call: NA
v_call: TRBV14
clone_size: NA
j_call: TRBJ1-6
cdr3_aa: CASSPVPNSPLHF
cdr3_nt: TGTGCCAGCAGCCCAGTCCCAAATTCACCCCTCCACTTT

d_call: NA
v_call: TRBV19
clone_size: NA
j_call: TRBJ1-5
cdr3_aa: CASSIGGTSNQPQHF
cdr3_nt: TGTGCCAGTAGTATAGGGGGGACCAGCAATCAGCCCCAGCATTTT

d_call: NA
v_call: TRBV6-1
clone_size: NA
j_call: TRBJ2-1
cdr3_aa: CAGRRYNEQFF
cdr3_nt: TGTGCCGGCCGACGGTACAATGAGCAGTTCTTC

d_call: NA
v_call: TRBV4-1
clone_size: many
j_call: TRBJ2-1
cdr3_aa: CASSQVKILRGNEQFF
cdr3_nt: TGCGCCAGCAGCCAAGTGAAGATCCTGCGCGGCAATGAGCAGTTCTTC

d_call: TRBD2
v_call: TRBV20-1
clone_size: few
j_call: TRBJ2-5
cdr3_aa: CSATRTSGGLYF
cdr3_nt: TGCAGTGCTACTAGGACTAGCGGGGGATTGTACTTC

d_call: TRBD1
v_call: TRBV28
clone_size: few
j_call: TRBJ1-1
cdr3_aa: CASSSTGDSTEAFF
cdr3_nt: TGTGCCAGCAGTTCGACAGGGGATAGCACTGAAGCTTTCTTT

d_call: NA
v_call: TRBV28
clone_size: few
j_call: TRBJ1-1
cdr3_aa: CASSLTVPTEAFF
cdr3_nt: TGTGCCAGCAGCCTGACGGTACCCACTGAAGCTTTCTTT

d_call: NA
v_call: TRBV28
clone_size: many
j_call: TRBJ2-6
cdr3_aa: CASSSQGSGANVLTF
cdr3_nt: TGTGCCAGCAGTTCTCAGGGGTCTGGGGCCAACGTCCTGACTTTC

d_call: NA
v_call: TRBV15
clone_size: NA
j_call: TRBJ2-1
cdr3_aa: CATSRDFPSSYNEQFF
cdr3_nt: TGTGCCACCAGCAGGGACTTTCCGAGCTCCTACAATGAGCAGTTCTTC

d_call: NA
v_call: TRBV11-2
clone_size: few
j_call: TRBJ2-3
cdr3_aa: CASSLPPVRVFTDTQYF
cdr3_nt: TGTGCCAGCAGCTTACCCCCAGTTAGAGTCTTCACAGATACGCAGTATTTT